This entry features one T cell receptor beta chain sequence. The V gene lost 5 bases and the J gene lost 1 base, with 9 bases spanning the gap. The CDR3 has 15 amino acids. Germline CDR1 reads SGHNT; CDR2 reads YENEEA. These data originate in a study of cytomegalovirus exposure and HLA in healthy donors. Use of 60 Vbeta and 13 Jbeta primers characterized the PCR. Method: immunoSEQ multiplex PCR; TCRdb's copy keeps in-frame clones and lacks some. The sample yields 200,000 to 250,000 clones, about 74% seen once. This TCR was recovered from a middle-aged man in good health and CMV-seronegative. The source material was PBMCs. The rearrangement joins TRBV11-3 to TRBJ2-6, with a weak D call TRBD2 (6 bases). The chain's CDR3 is CASSRRGSGANVLTF. CDR3 bases: TGTGCCAGCAGCCGGAGGGGTTCTGGGGCCAACGTCCTGACTTTC.